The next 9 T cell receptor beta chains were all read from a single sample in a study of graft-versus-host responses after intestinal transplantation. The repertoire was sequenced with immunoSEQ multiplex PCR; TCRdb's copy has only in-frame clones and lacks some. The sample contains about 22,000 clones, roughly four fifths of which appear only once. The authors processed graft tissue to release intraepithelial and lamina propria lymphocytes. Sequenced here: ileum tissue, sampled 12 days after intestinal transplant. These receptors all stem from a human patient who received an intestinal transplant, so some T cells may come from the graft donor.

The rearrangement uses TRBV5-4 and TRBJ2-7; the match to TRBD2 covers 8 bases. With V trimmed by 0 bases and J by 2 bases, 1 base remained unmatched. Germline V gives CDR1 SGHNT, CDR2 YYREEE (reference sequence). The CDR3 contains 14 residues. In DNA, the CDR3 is TGTGCCAGCAGCTTGGAAGCGGGGGCCTACGAGCAGTACTTC. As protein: CASSLEAGAYEQYF. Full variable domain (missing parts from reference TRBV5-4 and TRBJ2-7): ETGVTQSPTHLIKTRGQQVTLRCSSQSGHNTVSWYQQALGQGPQFIFQYYREEENGRGNFPPRFSGLQFPNYSSELNVNALELDDSALYLCASSLEAGAYEQYFGPGTRLTVT.

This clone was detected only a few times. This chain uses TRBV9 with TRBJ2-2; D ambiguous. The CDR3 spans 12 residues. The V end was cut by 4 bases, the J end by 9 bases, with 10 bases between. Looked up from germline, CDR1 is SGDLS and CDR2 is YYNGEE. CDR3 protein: CASSPRSRELFF. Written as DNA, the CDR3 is TGTGCCAGCAGCCCCCGGAGCCGGGAGCTGTTTTTT.

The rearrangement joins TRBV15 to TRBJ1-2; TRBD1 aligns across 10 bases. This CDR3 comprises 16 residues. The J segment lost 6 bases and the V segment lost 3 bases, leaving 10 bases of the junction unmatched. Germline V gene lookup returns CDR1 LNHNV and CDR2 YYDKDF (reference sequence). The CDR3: CATSSPRTGGFHGYTF. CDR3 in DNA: TGTGCCACCAGCAGCCCTAGGACAGGGGGATTCCATGGCTACACCTTC. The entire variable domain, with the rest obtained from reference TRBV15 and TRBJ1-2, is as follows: DAMVIQNPRYQVTQFGKPVTLSCSQTLNHNVMYWYQQKSSQAPKLLFHYYDKDFNNEADTPDNFQSRRPNTSFCFLDIRSPGLGDTAMYLCATSSPRTGGFHGYTFGSGTRLTVV.

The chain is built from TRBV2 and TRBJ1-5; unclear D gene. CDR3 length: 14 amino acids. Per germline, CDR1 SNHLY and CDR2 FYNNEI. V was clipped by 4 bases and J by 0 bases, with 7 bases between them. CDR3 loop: CASSGLDSNQPQHF. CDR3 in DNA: TGTGCCAGCAGTGGTTTAGATAGCAATCAGCCCCAGCATTTT.

CDR3 coding DNA: TGTGCCAGCAGCTTGGCCGTCGGGGGGTTAGATACGCAGTATTTT. Encoded protein: CASSLAVGGLDTQYF. The chain couples TRBV5-5 to TRBJ2-3, with TRBD2 identical over 7 bases. This CDR3 has 15 amino acids. V was pared by 0 bases and J by 5 bases, with 6 bases of the junction left unmatched. Germline V lookup: CDR1 SGHKS, CDR2 YYEKEE (reference sequence).

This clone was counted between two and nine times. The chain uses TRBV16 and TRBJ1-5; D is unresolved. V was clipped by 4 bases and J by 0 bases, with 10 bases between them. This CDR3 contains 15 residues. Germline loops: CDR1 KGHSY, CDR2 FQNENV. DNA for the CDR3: TGTGCCAGCAGCCTCGGGGAAATTAGCAATCAGCCCCAGCATTTT. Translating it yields CASSLGEISNQPQHF.

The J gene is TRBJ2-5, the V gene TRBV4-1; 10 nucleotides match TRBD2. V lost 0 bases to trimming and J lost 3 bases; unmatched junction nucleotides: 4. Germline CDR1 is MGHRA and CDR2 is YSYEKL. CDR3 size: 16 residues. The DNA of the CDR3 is TGCGCCAGCAGCCAAGATGGGAGCGGGGGGGAAGAGACCCAGTACTTC. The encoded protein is CASSQDGSGGEETQYF.

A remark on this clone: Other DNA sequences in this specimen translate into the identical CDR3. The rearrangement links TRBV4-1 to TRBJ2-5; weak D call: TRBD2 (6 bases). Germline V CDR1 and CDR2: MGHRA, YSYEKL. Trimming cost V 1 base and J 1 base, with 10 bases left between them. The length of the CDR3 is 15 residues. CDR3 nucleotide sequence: TGCGCCAGCAGCCAAGGGGCAGCGGGCCAAGAGACCCAGTACTTC. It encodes CASSQGAAGQETQYF.

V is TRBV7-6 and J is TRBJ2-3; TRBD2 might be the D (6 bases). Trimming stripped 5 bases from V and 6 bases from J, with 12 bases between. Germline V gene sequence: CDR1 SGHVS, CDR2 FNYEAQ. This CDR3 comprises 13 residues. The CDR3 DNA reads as TGTGCCAGCAGCCCGACCGCGGGGGATACGCAGTATTTT. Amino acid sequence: CASSPTAGDTQYF.